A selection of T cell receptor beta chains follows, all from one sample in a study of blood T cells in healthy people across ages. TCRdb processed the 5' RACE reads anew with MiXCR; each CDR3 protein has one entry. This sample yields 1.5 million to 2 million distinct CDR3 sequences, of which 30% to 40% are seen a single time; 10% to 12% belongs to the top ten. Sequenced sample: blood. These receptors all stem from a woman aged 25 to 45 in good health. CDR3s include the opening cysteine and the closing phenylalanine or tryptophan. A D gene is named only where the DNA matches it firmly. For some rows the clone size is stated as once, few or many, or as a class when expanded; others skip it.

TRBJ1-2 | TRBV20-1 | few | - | CSARFRDGYTF | TGCAGTGCTAGATTCAGGGATGGCTACACCTTC
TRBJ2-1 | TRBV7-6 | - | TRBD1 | CASSPLGGQQFTYNEQFF | TGTGCCAGCAGCCCGTTAGGGGGACAGCAATTCACCTACAATGAGCAGTTCTTC
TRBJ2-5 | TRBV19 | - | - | CAKNLEGHPGETQYF | TGTGCCAAAAATCTCGAGGGACACCCTGGGGAGACCCAGTACTTC
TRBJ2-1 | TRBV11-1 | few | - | CASSRDFESSYNEQFF | TGTGCCAGCAGCCGGGACTTTGAAAGCTCCTACAATGAGCAGTTCTTC
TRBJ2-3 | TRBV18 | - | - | CASGRGRVQNTQYF | TGTGCCAGCGGAAGGGGCAGGGTTCAAAATACGCAGTATTTT
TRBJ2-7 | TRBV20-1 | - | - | CSARDKGQPYEQYF | TGCAGTGCTAGAGATAAAGGGCAACCCTACGAGCAGTACTTC
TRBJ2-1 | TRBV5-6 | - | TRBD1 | CASSLWTGSPYNEQFF | TGTGCCAGCAGCCTCTGGACAGGCAGCCCCTACAATGAGCAGTTCTTC
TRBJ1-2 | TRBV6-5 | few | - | CASSSARDGHYGYTF | TGTGCCAGCAGTTCTGCCCGGGACGGCCACTATGGCTACACCTTC
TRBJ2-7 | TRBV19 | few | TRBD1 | CASSTQGALNEQYF | TGTGCCAGTAGTACACAGGGGGCGCTGAACGAGCAGTACTTC
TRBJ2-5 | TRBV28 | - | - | CASSGYPETQYF | TGTGCCAGCAGTGGATATCCGGAGACCCAGTACTTC
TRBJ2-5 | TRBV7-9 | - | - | CASSLETPWGSGTQYF | TGTGCCAGCAGCCTTGAAACCCCTTGGGGGAGCGGGACCCAGTACTTC
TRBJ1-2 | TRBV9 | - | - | CASSVGRGEPYGYTF | TGTGCCAGCAGCGTAGGGAGAGGGGAACCCTATGGCTACACCTTC
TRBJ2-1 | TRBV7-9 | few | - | CASTTTGRVYNEQFF | TGTGCCAGCACTACGACAGGGAGGGTCTACAATGAGCAGTTCTTC
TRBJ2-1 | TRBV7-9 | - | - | CASSLAGGQAYNEQFF | TGTGCCAGCAGCTTAGCCGGGGGGCAGGCCTACAATGAGCAGTTCTTC
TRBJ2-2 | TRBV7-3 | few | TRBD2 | CASSSEWSGGRTGELFF | TGTGCCAGCAGCTCCGAGTGGAGCGGGGGACGGACCGGGGAGCTGTTTTTT
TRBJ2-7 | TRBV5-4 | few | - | CASSGSGQGNDEQYF | TGTGCCAGCAGCGGGAGCGGGCAGGGGAACGACGAGCAGTACTTC
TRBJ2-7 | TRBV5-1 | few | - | CASSLSTSRDAEQYF | TGCGCCAGCAGCTTGAGTACTTCAAGAGACGCCGAGCAGTACTTC
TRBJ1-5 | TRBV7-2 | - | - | CASSEGYSNRPQHF | TGTGCCAGCAGCGAGGGGTATAGCAATCGGCCCCAGCATTTT
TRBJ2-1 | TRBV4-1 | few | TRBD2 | CASSQDSFGTNNYNEQFF | TGCGCCAGCAGCCAAGATTCGTTTGGGACTAATAATTACAATGAGCAGTTCTTC
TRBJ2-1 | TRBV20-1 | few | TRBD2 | CSAGSSTSGTYNEQFF | TGCAGTGCTGGATCGAGTACTAGCGGGACCTACAATGAGCAGTTCTTC
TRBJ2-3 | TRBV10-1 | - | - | CASSEDDADTQYF | TGCGCCAGCAGTGAGGACGACGCAGATACGCAGTATTTT
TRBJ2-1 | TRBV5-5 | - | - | CASSKGTQVETQFF | TGTGCCAGCAGCAAGGGGACGCAGGTAGAGACCCAGTTCTTC
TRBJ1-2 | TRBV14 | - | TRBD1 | CASSLHGSHQGAKGYTF | TGTGCCAGCAGCCTCCATGGATCCCACCAGGGGGCAAAAGGCTACACCTTC
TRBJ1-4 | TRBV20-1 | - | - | CSARDLPEKLFF | TGCAGTGCTAGAGATCTACCCGAAAAACTGTTTTTT
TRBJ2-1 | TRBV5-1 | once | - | CASSQEGGPQFF | TGCGCCAGCAGCCAAGAGGGGGGACCGCAGTTCTTC
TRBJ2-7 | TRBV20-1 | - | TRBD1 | CSAQGAAAEQYF | TGCAGTGCTCAGGGGGCTGCGGCCGAGCAGTACTTC
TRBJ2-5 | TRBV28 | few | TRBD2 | CASRPTSGIETQYF | TGTGCCAGCAGGCCCACTAGCGGGATAGAGACCCAGTACTTC
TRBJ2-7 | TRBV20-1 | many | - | CSAIMRSGPTEQYF | TGCAGTGCTATCATGCGTTCAGGGCCCACGGAGCAGTACTTC
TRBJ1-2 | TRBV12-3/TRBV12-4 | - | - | CASSPRGGKGYTF | TGTGCCAGCAGTCCCCGGGGGGGGAAGGGCTACACCTTC
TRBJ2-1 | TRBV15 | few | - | CATSRDRGSSYNEQFF | TGTGCCACCAGCAGAGATCGTGGTTCCAGCTACAATGAGCAGTTCTTC
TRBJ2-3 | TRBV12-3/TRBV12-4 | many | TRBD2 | CASSWEGTSGSNTQYF | TGTGCCAGCAGCTGGGAGGGGACTAGCGGGAGCAATACGCAGTATTTT
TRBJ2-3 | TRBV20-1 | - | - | CSAPAHGRGTDTQYF | TGCAGTGCTCCAGCCCATGGACGGGGTACAGATACGCAGTATTTT
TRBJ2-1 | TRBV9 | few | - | CASSVGGSPVDEQFF | TGTGCCAGCAGCGTAGGGGGGTCACCGGTGGATGAGCAGTTCTTC
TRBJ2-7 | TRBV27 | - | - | CASSLSAGDYEQYF | TGTGCCAGCAGTTTATCGGCAGGGGACTACGAGCAGTACTTC
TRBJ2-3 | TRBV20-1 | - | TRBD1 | CSARPGDRGPEGVGTDTQYF | TGCAGTGCTAGACCAGGCGACAGGGGGCCCGAGGGGGTAGGCACAGATACGCAGTATTTT
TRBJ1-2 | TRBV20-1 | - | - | CSARPPKGGAGYTF | TGCAGTGCTAGACCACCAAAAGGTGGGGCGGGCTACACCTTC
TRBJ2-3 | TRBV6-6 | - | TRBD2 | CASSSLAGARDAQYF | TGTGCCAGCAGTAGTCTAGCGGGAGCTAGAGATGCGCAGTATTTT